This T cell receptor beta chain was sequenced in a study of regulatory T cells in long-lasting Graves disease. The V end lost 2 bases, the J end lost 0 bases, and 17 bases lay between the germline ends. CDR3 length: 18 amino acids. The germline V gene encodes CDR1 MNHEY and CDR2 SVGEGT. Time point indicated: newly diagnosed GD, antithyroid drugs for less than 3 months. Following extraction of RNA from PBMCs, that RNA was used to make the TCR library. At least ten counts were recorded for this clonotype. With iRepertoire HTBI primers and Arm-PCR of CDR3 regions, TCR beta libraries were built. TCRdb used MiXCR to reprocess the multiplex PCR reads, holding one entry per CDR3 protein. The sample contains a few hundred thousand distinct CDR3 sequences, around 15% of which appear only once. The same data also went into a second study, on T cells in Graves' hyperthyroidism and ophthalmopathy.

This clonotype was sampled from a woman younger than 35 with Graves disease. The gene calls are TRBV6-2 or TRBV6-3 and TRBJ2-1; D uncertain. Sequencing was performed on peripheral blood mononuclear cells (PBMCs), taken at new diagnosis, from a patient treated with antithyroid drugs. In nucleotides, the CDR3 is TGTGCCAGCAGTTACAAAGGTTCTTACCCGAGCTCCTACAATGAGCAGTTCTTC. Its translation: CASSYKGSYPSSYNEQFF.